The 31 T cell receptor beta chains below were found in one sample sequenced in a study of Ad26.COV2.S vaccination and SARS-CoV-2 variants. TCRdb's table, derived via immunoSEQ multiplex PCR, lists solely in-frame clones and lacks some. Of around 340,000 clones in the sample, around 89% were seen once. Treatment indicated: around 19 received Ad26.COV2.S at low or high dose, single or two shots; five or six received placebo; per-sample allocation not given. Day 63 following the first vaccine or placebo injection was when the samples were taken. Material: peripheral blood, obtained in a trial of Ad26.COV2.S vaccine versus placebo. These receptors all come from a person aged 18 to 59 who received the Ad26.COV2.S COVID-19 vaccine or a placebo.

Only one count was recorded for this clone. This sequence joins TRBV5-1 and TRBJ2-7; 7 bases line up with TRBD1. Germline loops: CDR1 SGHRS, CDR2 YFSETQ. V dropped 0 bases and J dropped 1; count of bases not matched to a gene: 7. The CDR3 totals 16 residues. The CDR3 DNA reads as TGCGCCAGCAGCTTGGATGGGGTCAGGGGGTCCTACGAGCAGTACTTC. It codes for CASSLDGVRGSYEQYF.

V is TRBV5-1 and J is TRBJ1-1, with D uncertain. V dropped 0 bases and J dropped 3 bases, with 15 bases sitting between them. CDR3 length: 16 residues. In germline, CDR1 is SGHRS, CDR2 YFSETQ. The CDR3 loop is CASSLGARPPDTEAFF. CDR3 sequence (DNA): TGCGCCAGCAGCTTGGGGGCCAGGCCCCCAGACACTGAAGCTTTCTTT.

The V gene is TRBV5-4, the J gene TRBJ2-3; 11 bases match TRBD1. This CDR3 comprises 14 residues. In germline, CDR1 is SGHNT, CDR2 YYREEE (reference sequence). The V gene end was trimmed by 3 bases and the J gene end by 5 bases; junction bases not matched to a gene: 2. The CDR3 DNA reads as TGTGCCAGCAGCTGGACAGGGGGCAGAGATACGCAGTATTTT. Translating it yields CASSWTGGRDTQYF.

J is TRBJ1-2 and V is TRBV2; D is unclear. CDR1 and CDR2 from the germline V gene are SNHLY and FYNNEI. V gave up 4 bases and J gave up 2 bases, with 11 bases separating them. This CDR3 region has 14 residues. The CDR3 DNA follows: TGTGCCAGCAGTGCGGAATCCTTAAACTATGGCTACACCTTC. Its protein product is CASSAESLNYGYTF. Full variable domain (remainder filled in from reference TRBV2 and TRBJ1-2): EPEVTQTPSHQVTQMGQEVILRCVPISNHLYFYWYRQILGQKVEFLVSFYNNEISEKSEIFDDQFSVERPDGSNFTLKIRSTKLEDSAMYFCASSAESLNYGYTFGSGTRLTVV.

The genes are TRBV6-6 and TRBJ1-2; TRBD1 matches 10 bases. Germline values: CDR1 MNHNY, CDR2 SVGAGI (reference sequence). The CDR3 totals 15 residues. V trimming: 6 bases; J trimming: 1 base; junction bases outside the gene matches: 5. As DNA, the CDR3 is TGTGCCAGCAGCCTAGGACAGGGGGGTAACTATGGCTACACCTTC. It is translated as CASSLGQGGNYGYTF.

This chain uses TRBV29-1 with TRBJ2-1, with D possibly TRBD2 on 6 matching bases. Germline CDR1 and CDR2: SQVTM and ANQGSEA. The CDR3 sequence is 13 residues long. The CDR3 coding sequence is TGCGCAGTACTGGGGCTAGCGAACAATGAGCAGTTCTTC. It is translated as CAVLGLANNEQFF.

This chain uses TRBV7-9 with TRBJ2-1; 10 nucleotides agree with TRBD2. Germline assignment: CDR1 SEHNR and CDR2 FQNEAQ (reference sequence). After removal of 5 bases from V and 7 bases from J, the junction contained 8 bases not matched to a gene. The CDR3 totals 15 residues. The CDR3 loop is CASSHQRGGTNEQFF. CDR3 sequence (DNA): TGTGCCAGCAGCCATCAGCGGGGGGGTACGAATGAGCAGTTCTTC.

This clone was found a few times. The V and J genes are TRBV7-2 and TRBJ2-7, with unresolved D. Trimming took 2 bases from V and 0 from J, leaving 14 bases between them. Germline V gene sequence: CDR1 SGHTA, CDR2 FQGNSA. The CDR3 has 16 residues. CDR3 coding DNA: TGTGCCAGCAGCTTAATGTACCGGAAGAGCTCCTACGAGCAGTACTTC. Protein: CASSLMYRKSSYEQYF.

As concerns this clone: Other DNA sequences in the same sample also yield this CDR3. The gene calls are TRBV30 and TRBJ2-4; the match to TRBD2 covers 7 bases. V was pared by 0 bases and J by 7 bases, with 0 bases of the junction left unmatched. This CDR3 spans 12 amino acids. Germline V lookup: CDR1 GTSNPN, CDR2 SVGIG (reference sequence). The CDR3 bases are TGTGCCTGGAGTGTCGGGGGGAACATTCAGTACTTC. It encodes CAWSVGGNIQYF. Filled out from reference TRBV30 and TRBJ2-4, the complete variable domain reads SQTIHQWPATLVQPVGSPLSLECTVEGTSNPNLYWYRQAAGRGLQLLFYSVGIGQISSEVPQNLSASRPQDRQFILSSKKLLLSDSGFYLCAWSVGGNIQYFGAGTRLSVL.

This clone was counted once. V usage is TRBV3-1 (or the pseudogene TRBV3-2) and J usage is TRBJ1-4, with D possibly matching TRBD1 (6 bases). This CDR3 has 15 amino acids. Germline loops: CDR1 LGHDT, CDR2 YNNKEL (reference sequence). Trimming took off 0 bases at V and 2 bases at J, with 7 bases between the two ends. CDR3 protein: CASSQDRGTNEKLFF. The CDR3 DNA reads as TGTGCCAGCAGCCAAGATAGGGGGACTAATGAAAAACTGTTTTTT.

Here the CDR3 DNA reads TGTGCCAGCACCAACTGGGACAGGGTGAGGGACACCGGGGAGCTGTTTTTT. Translated: CASTNWDRVRDTGELFF. V gene TRBV7-2 combines with J gene TRBJ2-2, with TRBD1 matching 9 bases. CDR1 and CDR2 (germline): SGHTA, FQGNSA. With V trimmed by 7 bases and J by 3 bases, 12 bases remained unmatched. This CDR3 contains 17 residues.

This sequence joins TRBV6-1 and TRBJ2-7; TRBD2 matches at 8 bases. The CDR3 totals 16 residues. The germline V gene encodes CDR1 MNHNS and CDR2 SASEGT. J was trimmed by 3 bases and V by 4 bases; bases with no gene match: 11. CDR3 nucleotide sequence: TGTGCCAGCAGTGCGGGGGGGTTAGGATCTATCTACGAGCAGTACTTC. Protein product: CASSAGGLGSIYEQYF.

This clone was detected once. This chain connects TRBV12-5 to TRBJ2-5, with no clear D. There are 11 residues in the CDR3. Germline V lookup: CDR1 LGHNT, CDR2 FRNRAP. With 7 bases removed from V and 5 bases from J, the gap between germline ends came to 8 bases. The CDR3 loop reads CASAQSETQYF. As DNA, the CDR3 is TGTGCTAGTGCGCAGTCCGAGACCCAGTACTTC.

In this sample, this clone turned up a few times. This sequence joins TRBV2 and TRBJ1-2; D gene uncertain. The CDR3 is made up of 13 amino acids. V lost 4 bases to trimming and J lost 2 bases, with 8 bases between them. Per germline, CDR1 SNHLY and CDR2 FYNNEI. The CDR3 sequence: CASSVGSNYGYTF. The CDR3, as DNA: TGTGCCAGCAGTGTTGGGTCAAACTATGGCTACACCTTC.

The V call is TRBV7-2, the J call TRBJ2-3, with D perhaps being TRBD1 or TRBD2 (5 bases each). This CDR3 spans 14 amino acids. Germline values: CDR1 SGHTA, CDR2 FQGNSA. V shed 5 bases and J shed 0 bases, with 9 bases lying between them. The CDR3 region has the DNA TGTGCCAGCAGCATCGGGACCAGCACAGATACGCAGTATTTT. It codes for CASSIGTSTDTQYF.

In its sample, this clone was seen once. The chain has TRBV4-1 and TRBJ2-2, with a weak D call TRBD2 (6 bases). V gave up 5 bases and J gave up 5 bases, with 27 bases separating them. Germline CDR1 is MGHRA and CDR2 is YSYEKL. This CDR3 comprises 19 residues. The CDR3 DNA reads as TGCGCCAGCAGCGCCCGGACCCGGTCCACCGGGACTCGTACCGGGGAGCTGTTTTTT. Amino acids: CASSARTRSTGTRTGELFF.

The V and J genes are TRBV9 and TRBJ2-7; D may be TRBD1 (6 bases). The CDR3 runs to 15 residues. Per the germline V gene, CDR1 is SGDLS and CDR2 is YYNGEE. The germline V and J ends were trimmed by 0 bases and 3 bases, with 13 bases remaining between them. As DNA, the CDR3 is TGTGCCAGCAGCGTAGGAGCAGGGGTTGGCTACGAGCAGTACTTC. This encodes CASSVGAGVGYEQYF.

The CDR3 loop is CASSPQRAVFSGANVLTF. As DNA, the CDR3 is TGTGCCAGTAGTCCCCAGAGGGCAGTTTTCTCTGGGGCCAACGTCCTGACTTTC. This chain joins TRBV19 and TRBJ2-6; the D gene is possibly TRBD2 (5 bases). CDR3 size: 18 residues. V dropped 5 bases and J dropped 0 bases, with 17 bases sitting between them. From germline, CDR1 is LNHDA and CDR2 SQIVND (reference sequence). The variable domain in full, with the rest retrieved from reference TRBV19 and TRBJ2-6, is DGGITQSPKYLFRKEGQNVTLSCEQNLNHDAMYWYRQDPGQGLRLIYYSQIVNDFQKGDIAEGYSVSREKKESFPLTVTSAQKNPTAFYLCASSPQRAVFSGANVLTFGAGSRLTVL.

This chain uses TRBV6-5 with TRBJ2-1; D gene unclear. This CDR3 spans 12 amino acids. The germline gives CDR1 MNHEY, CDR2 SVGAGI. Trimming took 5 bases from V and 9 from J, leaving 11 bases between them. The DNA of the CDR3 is TGTGCCAGCAGTCTGCGAGGCGGTGAGCAGTTCTTC. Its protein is CASSLRGGEQFF.

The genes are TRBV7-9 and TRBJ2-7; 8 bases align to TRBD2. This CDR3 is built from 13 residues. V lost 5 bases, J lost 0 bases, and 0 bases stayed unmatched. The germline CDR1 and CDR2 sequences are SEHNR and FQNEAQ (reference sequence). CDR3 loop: CASSAGGSYEQYF. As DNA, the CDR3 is TGTGCCAGCAGCGCGGGGGGCTCCTACGAGCAGTACTTC.

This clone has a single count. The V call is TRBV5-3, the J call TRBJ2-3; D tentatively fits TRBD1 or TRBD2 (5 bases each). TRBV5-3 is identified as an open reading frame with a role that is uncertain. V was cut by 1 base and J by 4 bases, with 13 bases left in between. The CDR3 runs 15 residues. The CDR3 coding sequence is TGTGCCAGAAGCTTGCGGGACGGAGGTTCAGATACGCAGTATTTT. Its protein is CARSLRDGGSDTQYF.

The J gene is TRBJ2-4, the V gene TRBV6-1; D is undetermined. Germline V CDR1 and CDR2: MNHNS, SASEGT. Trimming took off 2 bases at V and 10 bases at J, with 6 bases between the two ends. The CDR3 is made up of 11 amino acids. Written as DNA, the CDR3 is TGTGCCAGCAGTGAACGAACAATTCAGTACTTC. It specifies CASSERTIQYF.

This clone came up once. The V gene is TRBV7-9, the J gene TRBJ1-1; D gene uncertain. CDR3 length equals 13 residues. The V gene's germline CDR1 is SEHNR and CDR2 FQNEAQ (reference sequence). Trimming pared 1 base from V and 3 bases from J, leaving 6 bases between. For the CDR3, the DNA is TGTGCCAGCAGCTTAGAGAGCTACACTGAAGCTTTCTTT. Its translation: CASSLESYTEAFF.

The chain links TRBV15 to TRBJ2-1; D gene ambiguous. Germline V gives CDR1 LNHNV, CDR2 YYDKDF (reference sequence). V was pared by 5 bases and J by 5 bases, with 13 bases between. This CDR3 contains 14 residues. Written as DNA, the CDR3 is TGTGCCACCAGCTTTGATCTTAGAGACAATGAGCAGTTCTTC. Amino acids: CATSFDLRDNEQFF.

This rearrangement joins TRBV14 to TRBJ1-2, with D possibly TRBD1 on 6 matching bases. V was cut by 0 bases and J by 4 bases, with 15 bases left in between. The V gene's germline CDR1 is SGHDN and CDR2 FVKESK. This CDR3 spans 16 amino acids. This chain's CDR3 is CASSQDHQPGAYGYTF. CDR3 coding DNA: TGTGCCAGCAGCCAAGACCACCAGCCGGGGGCCTATGGCTACACCTTC.

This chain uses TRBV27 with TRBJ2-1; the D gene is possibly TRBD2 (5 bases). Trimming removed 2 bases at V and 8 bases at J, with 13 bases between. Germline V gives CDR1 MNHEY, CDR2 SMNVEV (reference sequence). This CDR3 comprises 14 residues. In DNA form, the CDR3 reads TGTGCCAGCAGTTTAGTGGCGGGTTGGCATGAGCAGTTCTTC. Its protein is CASSLVAGWHEQFF.

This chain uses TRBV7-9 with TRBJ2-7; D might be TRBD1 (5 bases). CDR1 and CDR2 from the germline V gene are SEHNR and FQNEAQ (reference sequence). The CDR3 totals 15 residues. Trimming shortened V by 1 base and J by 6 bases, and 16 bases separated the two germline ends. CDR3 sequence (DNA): TGTGCCAGCAGCTTAGGCGACAGAATCGGAAGCGAGCAGTACTTC. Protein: CASSLGDRIGSEQYF.

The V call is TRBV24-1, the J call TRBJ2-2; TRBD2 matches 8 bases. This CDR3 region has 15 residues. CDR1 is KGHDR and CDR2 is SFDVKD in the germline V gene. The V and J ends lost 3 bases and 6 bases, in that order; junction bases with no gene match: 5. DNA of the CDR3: TGTGCCACCAGTGATCCGACTAGCGACGCCGGGGAGCTGTTTTTT. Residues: CATSDPTSDAGELFF.

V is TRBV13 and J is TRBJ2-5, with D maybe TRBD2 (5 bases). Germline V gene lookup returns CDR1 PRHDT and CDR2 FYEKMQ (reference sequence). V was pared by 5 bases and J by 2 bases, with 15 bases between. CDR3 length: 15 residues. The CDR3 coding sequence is TGTGCCAGCAGCCCGCCTAGTGGCGGGCAAGAGACCCAGTACTTC. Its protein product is CASSPPSGGQETQYF.

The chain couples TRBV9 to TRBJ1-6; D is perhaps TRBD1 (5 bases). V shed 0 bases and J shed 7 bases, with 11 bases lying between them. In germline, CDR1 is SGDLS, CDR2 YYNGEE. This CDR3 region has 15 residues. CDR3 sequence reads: CASSVGGPRNSPLHF. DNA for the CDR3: TGTGCCAGCAGCGTAGGGGGACCGAGAAATTCACCCCTCCACTTT.

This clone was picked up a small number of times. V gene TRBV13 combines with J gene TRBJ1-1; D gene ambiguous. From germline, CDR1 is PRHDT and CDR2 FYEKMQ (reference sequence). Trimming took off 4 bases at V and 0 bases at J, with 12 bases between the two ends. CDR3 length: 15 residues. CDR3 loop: CASSSFRLLNTEAFF. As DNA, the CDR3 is TGTGCCAGCAGCTCGTTTAGACTGTTGAACACTGAAGCTTTCTTT.